This passage covers 11 T cell receptor beta chains from one sample sequenced in a study of T cell clones after liver transplantation. Clones were read by immunoSEQ multiplex PCR, and TCRdb kept only the in-frame ones, dropping some. The sample holds 55,000 to 75,000 clones, over 90% seen once. Source: CD4+ T cells from blood, taken less than 28 months after liver transplant. The source is a human patient who received a liver transplant. The T cells may come from the graft donor.

The gene calls are TRBV9 and TRBJ1-2; no clear D. V was clipped by 0 bases and J by 6 bases, with 15 bases between them. Per germline, CDR1 SGDLS and CDR2 YYNGEE. The CDR3 is made up of 15 amino acids. CDR3 in amino acids: CASSVGHDRRNGYTF. The CDR3 DNA is TGTGCCAGCAGCGTAGGACATGACCGGAGGAATGGCTACACCTTC.

The chain uses TRBV19 and TRBJ1-1; a weak D match, TRBD1 (6 bases). The CDR3 totals 15 residues. CDR1 LNHDA and CDR2 SQIVND come from the germline V gene (reference sequence). Trimming cost V 3 bases and J 0 bases, with 11 bases left between them. The CDR3, as DNA: TGTGCCAGTAGTATTAGGGGGAGGCTGAACACTGAAGCTTTCTTT. Its protein product is CASSIRGRLNTEAFF.

V gene TRBV5-1 combines with J gene TRBJ1-4; possible D gene TRBD1, 5 bases. Trimming left V 6 bases short and J 0 bases short, with 18 bases between. This CDR3 spans 17 amino acids. The germline V gene encodes CDR1 SGHRS and CDR2 YFSETQ. As DNA, the CDR3 is TGCGCCAGCACAACAGGAAACCGACGTACAACTAATGAAAAACTGTTTTTT. It is translated as CASTTGNRRTTNEKLFF.

The chain joins TRBV2 to TRBJ1-5; 7 bases map to TRBD1. CDR1 and CDR2 from the germline V gene are SNHLY and FYNNEI. This CDR3 comprises 18 residues. V lost 8 bases and J lost 0; bases outside the gene matches: 16. The CDR3 protein is CASLEGDLQGPSNQPQHF. Here the CDR3 DNA reads TGTGCCAGCCTTGAGGGGGATTTACAGGGGCCTAGCAATCAGCCCCAGCATTTT.

About this clone itself: This sample also contains other DNA sequences that code for the same CDR3. The chain carries TRBV6-5 and TRBJ2-7; a possible D gene is TRBD2 (5 bases). The germline gives CDR1 MNHEY, CDR2 SVGAGI. This CDR3 is 15 amino acids long. The V end lost 2 bases, the J end lost 3 bases, and 14 bases lay between the germline ends. The CDR3 region has the DNA TGTGCCAGCAGTTACCGAAGCGGTGTGGGCTACGAGCAGTACTTC. The encoded protein is CASSYRSGVGYEQYF.

The chain is built from TRBV25-1 and TRBJ1-3, with TRBD1 identical over 8 bases. From germline, CDR1 is MGHDK and CDR2 SYGVNS. V gave up 2 bases and J gave up 5 bases; unmatched junction bases: 5. This CDR3 is built from 15 residues. The CDR3 sequence: CASSENRQGRNTIYF. CDR3 nucleotide sequence: TGTGCCAGCAGTGAAAACAGACAGGGGAGAAACACCATATATTTT. The full variable domain, rest sourced from reference TRBV25-1 and TRBJ1-3, is EADIYQTPRYLVIGTGKKITLECSQTMGHDKMYWYQQDPGMELHLIHYSYGVNSTEKGDLSSESTVSRIRTEHFPLTLESARPSHTSQYLCASSENRQGRNTIYFGEGSWLTVV.

This chain joins TRBV5-1 and TRBJ1-4, with D unresolved. Trimming stripped 5 bases from V and 4 bases from J, with 15 bases between. The CDR3 has 15 amino acids. Germline assignment: CDR1 SGHRS and CDR2 YFSETQ. The chain's CDR3 is CASSPSGFHNEKLFF. The CDR3 DNA sequence: TGCGCCAGCAGTCCGTCGGGGTTCCATAATGAAAAACTGTTTTTT.

This clone was observed a single time. Here the CDR3 reads CASSLDRGRYEQYF. The CDR3 nucleotides read TGTGCCAGCAGCTTGGACAGGGGGCGGTACGAGCAGTACTTC. V usage is TRBV7-2 and J usage is TRBJ2-7; 11 nucleotides match TRBD1. The length of the CDR3 is 14 residues. V dropped 3 bases and J dropped 4; count of bases not matched to a gene: 2. Germline V lookup: CDR1 SGHTA, CDR2 FQGNSA.

This sequence joins TRBV7-3 and TRBJ1-2; possible D gene TRBD1, 6 bases. CDR1 is SGHTA, CDR2 FQGTGA, per germline. V was clipped by 5 bases and J by 5 bases, with 15 bases between them. This CDR3 is 14 amino acids long. The DNA for the CDR3 is TGTGCCAGCAGCCCCGGGGGCGGGCAGTATGGCTACACCTTC. Translated, it gives CASSPGGGQYGYTF.

The chain recombines TRBV12-5 with TRBJ1-4; 10 bases map to TRBD1. The CDR3 loop spans 14 amino acids. Trimming removed 4 bases from V and 6 bases from J; junction bases left unmatched: 2. Germline V lookup: CDR1 LGHNT, CDR2 FRNRAP. CDR3 sequence: CASGWGTGDEKLFF. CDR3 nucleotide sequence: TGTGCTAGTGGTTGGGGGACAGGGGATGAAAAACTGTTTTTT.

The chain employs TRBV29-1 and TRBJ2-3; no clear D gene. The ends were cut back, 7 bases at V and 8 bases at J, with 13 bases in the middle. Germline CDR1 SQVTM, CDR2 ANQGSEA. The CDR3 runs 11 residues. The CDR3 nucleotides read TGCAGCGCTACTTTTCAACCTACGCAGTATTTT. Translation gives CSATFQPTQYF.